These 19 T cell receptor beta chains were all obtained from the same sample, sequenced in a study of cytomegalovirus exposure and HLA in healthy donors. The PCR contained 60 Vbeta and 13 Jbeta primers. Profiling relied on immunoSEQ multiplex PCR, and the TCRdb table lists in-frame clones only, not all of them. Altogether 50,000 or so clones are present, about three quarters being singletons, with the ten largest covering around 2.4%. The specimen sequenced was PBMCs. Every receptor here comes from a female donor in good health and CMV-seronegative.

V is TRBV14 and J is TRBJ2-7, with 8 bases fitting TRBD1. Germline CDR1 is SGHDN and CDR2 is FVKESK. CDR3 length: 15 amino acids. V lost 3 bases and J lost 3; bases outside the gene matches: 7. The CDR3 DNA sequence: TGTGCCAGCAGCCAGGGCCTGGGACAGGTCTACGAGCAGTACTTC. This encodes CASSQGLGQVYEQYF.

This chain joins TRBV4-3 and TRBJ2-7; no reliable D call. V was clipped by 4 bases and J by 4 bases, with 17 bases between them. This CDR3 spans 15 amino acids. Germline CDR1 and CDR2: LGHNA and YSLEER. The CDR3 sequence is CASSRDPQPVYEQYF. In nucleotides, the CDR3 is TGCGCCAGCAGCCGAGACCCACAACCCGTTTACGAGCAGTACTTC.

Only one count was recorded for this clone. CDR3 residues: CASSFGTEGDEQFF. The CDR3 DNA sequence: TGCGCCAGCAGCTTTGGAACCGAAGGAGATGAGCAGTTCTTC. V gene TRBV5-1 combines with J gene TRBJ2-1; D gene uncertain. Germline CDR1 SGHRS, CDR2 YFSETQ. The CDR3 sequence is 14 residues long. The ends were cut back, 2 bases at V and 8 bases at J, with 14 bases in the middle.

The CDR3 nucleotides read TGTGCCAGCAGTTTAGGGGGCCACAAAAACATTCAGTACTTC. This encodes CASSLGGHKNIQYF. The rearrangement uses TRBV28 and TRBJ2-4, with a weak D call TRBD1 (6 bases). The CDR3 spans 14 residues. Germline CDR1 MDHEN, CDR2 SYDVKM. V lost 2 bases and J lost 3, with 8 bases in between. Using reference TRBV28 and TRBJ2-4 for the parts outside the CDR3, the full variable domain is DVKVTQSSRYLVKRTGEKVFLECVQDMDHENMFWYRQDPGLGLRLIYFSYDVKMKEKGDIPEGYSVSREKKERFSLILESASTNQTSMYLCASSLGGHKNIQYFGAGTRLSVL.

The rearrangement joins TRBV7-3 to TRBJ2-3; 7 positions agree with TRBD1. The CDR3 length is 16 residues. Germline V gene sequence: CDR1 SGHTA, CDR2 FQGTGA. The trim removed 4 bases at V and 2 bases at J, leaving 9 bases unmatched. CDR3 nucleotide sequence: TGTGCCAGCAGCTCCCCACCGGGACAGAACACAGATACGCAGTATTTT. It encodes CASSSPPGQNTDTQYF.

The gene calls are TRBV19 and TRBJ1-2, with TRBD1 matching 7 bases. V gave up 4 bases and J gave up 3 bases; unmatched junction bases: 2. The CDR3 covers 13 residues. Germline V gene lookup returns CDR1 LNHDA and CDR2 SQIVND (reference sequence). The CDR3 DNA is TGTGCCAGTAGTACCAGGGGGGACTATGGCTACACCTTC. Translation: CASSTRGDYGYTF.

V gene TRBV29-1 combines with J gene TRBJ2-1; TRBD1 matches 7 bases. Germline trimming cut 3 bases from V and 2 bases from J; bases unmatched to any gene: 1. This CDR3 has 13 residues. The germline V gene has CDR1 SQVTM and CDR2 ANQGSEA. Here the CDR3 reads CSVDRGTYNEQFF. The DNA for the CDR3 is TGCAGCGTTGACAGGGGGACCTACAATGAGCAGTTCTTC.

This clone was counted between two and nine times. The J gene is TRBJ2-1, the V gene TRBV2; the match to TRBD2 covers 9 bases. The CDR3 is made up of 14 amino acids. In germline, CDR1 is SNHLY, CDR2 FYNNEI. J lost 8 bases, V lost 3 bases, and 5 bases had no gene match. Here the CDR3 DNA reads TGTGCCAGCAGTGATATCGCGGGGGGGGATGAGCAGTTCTTC. Encoded protein: CASSDIAGGDEQFF.

The rearrangement joins TRBV7-2 to TRBJ2-5; the match to TRBD2 covers 8 bases. The end of the DNA aligns better with TRBJ2-7, so the J call may be wrong. Germline assignment: CDR1 SGHTA and CDR2 FQGNSA. The CDR3 totals 16 residues. The CDR3 loop reads CASSLGVAGRPYEQYF. The DNA for the CDR3 is TGTGCCAGCAGTCTAGGGGTAGCGGGGAGACCCTACGAGCAGTACTTC.

This clone was counted once. The V and J genes are TRBV30 and TRBJ1-2; D possibly corresponds to TRBD1 (6 bases). The germline V gene has CDR1 GTSNPN and CDR2 SVGIG (reference sequence). The CDR3 has 17 amino acids. CDR3: CVCRGFWTVLLDYGYTF. CDR3 DNA sequence: TGTGTCTGCCGAGGGTTTTGGACAGTCCTTCTTGACTATGGCTACACCTTC.

This rearrangement joins TRBV10-2 to TRBJ2-7, with D possibly matching TRBD2 (5 bases). Trimming stripped 4 bases from V and 3 bases from J, with 19 bases between. The CDR3 totals 16 residues. Germline CDR1 reads WSHSY; CDR2 reads SAAADI. The CDR3 DNA follows: TGCGCCAGCAGTGGAGGCACGCGGGCCCATCTCTACGAGCAGTACTTC. It yields the protein CASSGGTRAHLYEQYF.

This clone was picked up a small number of times. V usage is TRBV2 and J usage is TRBJ2-5, with D possibly being TRBD1 (6 bases). The better agreement between TRBJ2-7 and the DNA end casts doubt on the J call. The CDR3 has 13 amino acids. Germline lookup yields CDR1 SNHLY and CDR2 FYNNEI. The CDR3 protein is CASRLQGFDEQYF. As DNA, the CDR3 is TGTGCCAGCAGGTTGCAGGGGTTCGACGAGCAGTACTTC.

The chain links TRBV18 to TRBJ2-1; D unresolved. Trimming took off 3 bases at V and 8 bases at J, with 11 bases between the two ends. This CDR3 comprises 13 residues. Per germline, CDR1 KGHSH and CDR2 LQKENI. The CDR3 loop reads CASSPGSADEQFF. The CDR3 DNA is TGTGCCAGCTCACCTGGTAGTGCCGATGAGCAGTTCTTC.

This CDR3 is CASSLSGANSPLHF. CDR3 sequence (DNA): TGTGCCAGCAGCTTATCAGGGGCAAATTCACCCCTCCACTTT. The chain recombines TRBV7-9 with TRBJ1-6, with D maybe TRBD1 (6 bases). Looked up from germline, CDR1 is SEHNR and CDR2 is FQNEAQ (reference sequence). CDR3 length equals 14 residues. V was clipped by 2 bases and J by 7 bases, with 9 bases between them. Full variable domain (missing parts from reference TRBV7-9 and TRBJ1-6): DTGVSQNPRHKITKRGQNVTFRCDPISEHNRLYWYRQTLGQGPEFLTYFQNEAQLEKSRLLSDRFSAERPKGSFSTLEIQRTEQGDSAMYLCASSLSGANSPLHFGNGTRLTVT.

This clone was observed once. The rearrangement uses TRBV7-2 and TRBJ1-1; perhaps TRBD1 as D (5 bases). Germline CDR1 and CDR2: SGHTA and FQGNSA. The germline V and J ends were trimmed by 2 bases and 0 bases, with 10 bases remaining between them. The CDR3 covers 15 residues. The chain's CDR3 is CASSLSAQVNTEAFF. In nucleotides, the CDR3 is TGTGCCAGCAGCTTATCGGCACAGGTGAACACTGAAGCTTTCTTT. Complete variable domain (other parts from reference TRBV7-2 and TRBJ1-1): GAGVSQSPSNKVTEKGKDVELRCDPISGHTALYWYRQSLGQGLEFLIYFQGNSAPDKSGLPSDRFSAERTGGSVSTLTIQRTQQEDSAVYLCASSLSAQVNTEAFFGQGTRLTVV.

The rearrangement uses TRBV19 and TRBJ1-1; D is uncertain. V gave up 1 base and J gave up 1 base, with 7 bases separating them. The germline CDR1 and CDR2 sequences are LNHDA and SQIVND (reference sequence). The CDR3 contains 14 residues. CDR3 loop: CASSIGAGNTEAFF. CDR3 sequence (DNA): TGTGCCAGTAGTATAGGGGCAGGGAACACTGAAGCTTTCTTT.

The chain is built from TRBV28 and TRBJ2-7; weak D call: TRBD2 (5 bases). V was cut by 7 bases and J by 5 bases, with 18 bases left in between. The CDR3 contains 14 residues. CDR1 is MDHEN, CDR2 SYDVKM, per germline. The CDR3 bases are TGTGCCAGCACCACGCGGGTCGGATTGAACGAGCAGTACTTC. Translation gives CASTTRVGLNEQYF.

V is TRBV5-4 and J is TRBJ2-5, with D hard to call. V was shortened by 4 bases and J by 5 bases, with 9 bases between the two germline ends. The CDR3 has 12 amino acids. Germline V gene lookup returns CDR1 SGHNT and CDR2 YYREEE (reference sequence). The CDR3 loop reads CASSQTYETQYF. The CDR3, as DNA: TGTGCCAGCAGCCAGACATATGAGACCCAGTACTTC.

CDR3 sequence (DNA): TGTGCCAGCAGTTTTAATCGGGAGAGGGAAAAACTGTTTTTT. Its translation is CASSFNREREKLFF. The rearrangement uses TRBV6-5 and TRBJ1-4; D is unclear. CDR3 length equals 14 residues. CDR1 is MNHEY, CDR2 SVGAGI, per germline. Trimming removed 4 bases at V and 8 bases at J, with 14 bases between.